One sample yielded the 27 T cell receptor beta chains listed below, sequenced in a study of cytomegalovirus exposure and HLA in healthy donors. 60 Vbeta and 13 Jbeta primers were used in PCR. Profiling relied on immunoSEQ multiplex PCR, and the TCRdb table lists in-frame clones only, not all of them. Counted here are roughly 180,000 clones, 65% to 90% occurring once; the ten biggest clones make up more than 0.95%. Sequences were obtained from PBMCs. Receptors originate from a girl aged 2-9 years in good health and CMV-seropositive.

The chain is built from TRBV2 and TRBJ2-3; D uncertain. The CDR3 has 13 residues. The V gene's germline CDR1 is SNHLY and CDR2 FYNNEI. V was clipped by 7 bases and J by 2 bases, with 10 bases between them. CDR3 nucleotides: TGTGCCAGCACACAATTTTCCACAGATACGCAGTATTTT. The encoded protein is CASTQFSTDTQYF.

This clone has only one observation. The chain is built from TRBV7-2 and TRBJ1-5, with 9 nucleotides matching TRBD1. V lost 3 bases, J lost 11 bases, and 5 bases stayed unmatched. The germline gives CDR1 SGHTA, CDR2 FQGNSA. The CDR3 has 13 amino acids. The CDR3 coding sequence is TGTGCCAGCAGCTTGAGGGACAGGGAGGCCCAGCATTTT. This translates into CASSLRDREAQHF. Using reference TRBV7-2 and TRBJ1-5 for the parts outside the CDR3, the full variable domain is GAGVSQSPSNKVTEKGKDVELRCDPISGHTALYWYRQSLGQGLEFLIYFQGNSAPDKSGLPSDRFSAERTGGSVSTLTIQRTQQEDSAVYLCASSLRDREAQHFGDGTRLSIL.

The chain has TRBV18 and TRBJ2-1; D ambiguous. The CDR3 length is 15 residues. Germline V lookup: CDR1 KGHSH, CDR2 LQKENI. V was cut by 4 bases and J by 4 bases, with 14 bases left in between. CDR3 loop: CASSLNLPPYNEQFF. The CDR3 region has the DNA TGTGCCAGCTCACTAAACCTACCCCCGTACAATGAGCAGTTCTTC.

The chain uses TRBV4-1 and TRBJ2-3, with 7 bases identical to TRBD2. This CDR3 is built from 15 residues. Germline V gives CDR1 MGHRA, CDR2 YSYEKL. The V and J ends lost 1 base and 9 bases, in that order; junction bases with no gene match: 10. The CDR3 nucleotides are TGCGCCAGCAGCCAAGGTGCGGGAGTCGCTTCAACGCAGTATTTT. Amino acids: CASSQGAGVASTQYF.

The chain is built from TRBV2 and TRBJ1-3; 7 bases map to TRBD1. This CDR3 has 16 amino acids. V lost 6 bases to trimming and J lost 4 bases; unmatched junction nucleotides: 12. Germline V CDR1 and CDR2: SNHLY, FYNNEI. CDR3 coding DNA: TGTGCCAGCAGACCGACAGGGCTGCGATCCGGAAACACCATATATTTT. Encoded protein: CASRPTGLRSGNTIYF.

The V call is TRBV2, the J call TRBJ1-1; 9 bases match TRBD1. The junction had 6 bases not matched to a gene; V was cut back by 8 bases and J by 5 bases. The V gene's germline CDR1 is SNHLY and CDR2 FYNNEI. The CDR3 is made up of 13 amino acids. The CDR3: CASVDRGGTEAFF. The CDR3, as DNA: TGTGCCAGCGTGGACAGGGGTGGAACTGAAGCTTTCTTT.

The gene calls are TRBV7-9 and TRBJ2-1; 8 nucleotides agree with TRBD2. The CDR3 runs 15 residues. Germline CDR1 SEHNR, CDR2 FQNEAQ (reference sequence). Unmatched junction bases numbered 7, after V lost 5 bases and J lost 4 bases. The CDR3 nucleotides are TGTGCCAGCAGCGATGCCCAGCGGGGGTACAATGAGCAGTTCTTC. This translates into CASSDAQRGYNEQFF.

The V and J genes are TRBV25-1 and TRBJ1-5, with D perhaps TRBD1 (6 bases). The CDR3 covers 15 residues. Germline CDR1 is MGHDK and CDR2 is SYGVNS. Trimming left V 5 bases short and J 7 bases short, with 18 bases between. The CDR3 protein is CASSSAGESGQPQHF. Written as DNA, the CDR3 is TGTGCCAGCAGTTCGGCAGGGGAATCTGGGCAGCCCCAGCATTTT. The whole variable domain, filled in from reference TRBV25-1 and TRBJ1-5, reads EADIYQTPRYLVIGTGKKITLECSQTMGHDKMYWYQQDPGMELHLIHYSYGVNSTEKGDLSSESTVSRIRTEHFPLTLESARPSHTSQYLCASSSAGESGQPQHFGDGTRLSIL.

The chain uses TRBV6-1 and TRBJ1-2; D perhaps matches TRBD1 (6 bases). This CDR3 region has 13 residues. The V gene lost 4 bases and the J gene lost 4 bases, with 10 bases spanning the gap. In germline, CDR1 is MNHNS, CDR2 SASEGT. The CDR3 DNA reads TGTGCCAGCAGTGCTACAGGGATCTATGGCTACACCTTC. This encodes CASSATGIYGYTF.

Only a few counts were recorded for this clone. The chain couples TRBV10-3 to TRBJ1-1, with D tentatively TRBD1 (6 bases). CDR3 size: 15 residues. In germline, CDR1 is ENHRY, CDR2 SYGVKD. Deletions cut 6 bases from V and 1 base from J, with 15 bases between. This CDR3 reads CAIRERQASNTEAFF. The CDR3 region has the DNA TGTGCCATCAGAGAAAGACAGGCCTCGAACACTGAAGCTTTCTTT.

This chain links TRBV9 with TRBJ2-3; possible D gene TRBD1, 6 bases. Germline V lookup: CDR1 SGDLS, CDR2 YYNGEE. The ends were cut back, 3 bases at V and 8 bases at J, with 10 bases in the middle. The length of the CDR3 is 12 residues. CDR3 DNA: TGTGCCAGCAGCGCTACAGGGACTACGCAGTATTTT. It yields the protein CASSATGTTQYF.

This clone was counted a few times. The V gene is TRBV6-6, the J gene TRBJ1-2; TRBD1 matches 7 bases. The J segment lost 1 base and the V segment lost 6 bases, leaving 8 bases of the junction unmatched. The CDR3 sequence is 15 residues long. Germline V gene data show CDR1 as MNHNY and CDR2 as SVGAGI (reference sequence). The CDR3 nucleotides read TGTGCCAGCAGAAAACAGGGGTCGGGTAACTATGGCTACACCTTC. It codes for CASRKQGSGNYGYTF.

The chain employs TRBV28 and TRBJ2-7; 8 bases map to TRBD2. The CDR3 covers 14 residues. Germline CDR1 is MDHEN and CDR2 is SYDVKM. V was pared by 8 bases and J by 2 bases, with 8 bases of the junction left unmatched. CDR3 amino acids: CASRTGGPPYEQYF. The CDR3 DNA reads TGTGCCAGCCGTACGGGAGGGCCGCCCTACGAGCAGTACTTC.

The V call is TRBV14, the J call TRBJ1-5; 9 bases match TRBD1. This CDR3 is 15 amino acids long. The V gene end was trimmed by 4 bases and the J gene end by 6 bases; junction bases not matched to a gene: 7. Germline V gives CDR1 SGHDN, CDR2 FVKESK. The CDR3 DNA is TGTGCCAGCAGCCCCCCCGGGACAGGGCCTCAGCCCCAGCATTTT. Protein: CASSPPGTGPQPQHF.

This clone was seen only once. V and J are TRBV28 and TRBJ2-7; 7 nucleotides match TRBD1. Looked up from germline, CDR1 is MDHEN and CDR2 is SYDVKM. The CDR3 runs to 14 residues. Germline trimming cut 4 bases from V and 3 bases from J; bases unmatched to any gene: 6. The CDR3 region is CASSSTGALYEQYF. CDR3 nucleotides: TGTGCCAGCAGTTCAACAGGGGCACTCTACGAGCAGTACTTC.

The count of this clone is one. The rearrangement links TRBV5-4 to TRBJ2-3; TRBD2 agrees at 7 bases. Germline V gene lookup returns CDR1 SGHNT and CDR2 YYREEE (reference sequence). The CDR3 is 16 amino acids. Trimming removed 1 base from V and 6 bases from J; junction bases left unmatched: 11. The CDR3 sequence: CASSLRGGSPADTQYF. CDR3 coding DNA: TGTGCCAGCAGCTTGAGGGGAGGGTCCCCCGCCGATACGCAGTATTTT.

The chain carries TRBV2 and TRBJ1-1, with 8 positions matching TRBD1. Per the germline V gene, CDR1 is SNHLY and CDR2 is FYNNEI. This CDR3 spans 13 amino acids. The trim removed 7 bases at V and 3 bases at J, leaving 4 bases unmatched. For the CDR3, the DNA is TGTGCCAGCATAGGGACAGGCTACACTGAAGCTTTCTTT. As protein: CASIGTGYTEAFF.

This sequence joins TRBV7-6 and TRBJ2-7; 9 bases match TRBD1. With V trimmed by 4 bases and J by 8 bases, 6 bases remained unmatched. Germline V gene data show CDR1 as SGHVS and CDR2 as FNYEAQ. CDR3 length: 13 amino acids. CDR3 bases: TGTGCCAGCAGCTCGACCGGGACAGGGAAGCAGTACTTC. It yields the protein CASSSTGTGKQYF.

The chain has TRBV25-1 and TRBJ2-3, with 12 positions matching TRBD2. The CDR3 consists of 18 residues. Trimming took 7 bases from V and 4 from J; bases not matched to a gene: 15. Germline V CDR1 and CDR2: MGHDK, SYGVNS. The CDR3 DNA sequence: TGTGCCAGCACCCCAAGCGCTAGCGGGAGGGCCGGCCCAGATACGCAGTATTTT. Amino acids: CASTPSASGRAGPDTQYF.

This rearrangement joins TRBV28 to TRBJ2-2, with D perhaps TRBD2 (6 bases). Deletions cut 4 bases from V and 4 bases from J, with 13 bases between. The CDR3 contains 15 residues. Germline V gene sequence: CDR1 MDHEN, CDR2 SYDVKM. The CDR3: CASSWGTEPTGELFF. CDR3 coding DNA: TGTGCCAGCAGTTGGGGGACTGAACCCACCGGGGAGCTGTTTTTT.

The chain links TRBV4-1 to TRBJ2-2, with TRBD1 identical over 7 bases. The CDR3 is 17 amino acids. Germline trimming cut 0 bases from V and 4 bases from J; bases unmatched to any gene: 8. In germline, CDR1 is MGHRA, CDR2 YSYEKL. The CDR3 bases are TGCGCCAGCAGCCAAGAAAGAGGACAGGTGGCCACCGGGGAGCTGTTTTTT. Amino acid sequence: CASSQERGQVATGELFF.

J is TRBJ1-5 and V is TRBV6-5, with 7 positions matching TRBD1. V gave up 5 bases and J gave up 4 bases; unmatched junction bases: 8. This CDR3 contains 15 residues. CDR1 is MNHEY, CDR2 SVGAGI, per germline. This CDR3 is CASSRTGDRNQPQHF. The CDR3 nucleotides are TGTGCCAGCAGTCGTACAGGGGATCGGAATCAGCCCCAGCATTTT.

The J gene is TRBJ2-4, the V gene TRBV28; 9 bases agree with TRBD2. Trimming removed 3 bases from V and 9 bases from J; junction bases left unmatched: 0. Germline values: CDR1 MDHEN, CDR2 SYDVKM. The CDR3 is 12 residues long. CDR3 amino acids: CASSLTSGIQYF. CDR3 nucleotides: TGTGCCAGCAGTTTGACTAGCGGCATTCAGTACTTC.

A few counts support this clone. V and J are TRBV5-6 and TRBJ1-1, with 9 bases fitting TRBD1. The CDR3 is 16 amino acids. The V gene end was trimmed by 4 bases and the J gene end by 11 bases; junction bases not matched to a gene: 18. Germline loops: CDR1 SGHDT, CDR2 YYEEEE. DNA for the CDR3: TGTGCCAGCAGCCAACTACAGGGGGCACGCAGGAGCGATGCTTTCTTT. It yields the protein CASSQLQGARRSDAFF.

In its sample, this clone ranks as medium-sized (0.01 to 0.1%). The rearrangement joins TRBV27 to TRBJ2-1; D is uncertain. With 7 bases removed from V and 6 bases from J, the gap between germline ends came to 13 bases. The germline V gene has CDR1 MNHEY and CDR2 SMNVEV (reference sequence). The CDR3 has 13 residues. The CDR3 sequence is CASTQNIGNEQFF. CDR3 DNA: TGTGCCAGCACCCAAAATATCGGCAATGAGCAGTTCTTC.

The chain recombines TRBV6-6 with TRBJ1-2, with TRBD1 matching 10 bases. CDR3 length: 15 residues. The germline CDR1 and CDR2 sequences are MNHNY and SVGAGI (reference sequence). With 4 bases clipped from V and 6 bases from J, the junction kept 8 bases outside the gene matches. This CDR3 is CASSLVGTGVNGYTF. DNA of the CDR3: TGTGCCAGCAGTTTGGTAGGGACAGGGGTTAATGGCTACACCTTC.

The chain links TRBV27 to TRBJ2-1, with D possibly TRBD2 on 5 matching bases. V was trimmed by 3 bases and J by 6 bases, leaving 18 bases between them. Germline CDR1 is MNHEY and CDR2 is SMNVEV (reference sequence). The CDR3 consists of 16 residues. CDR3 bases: TGTGCCAGCAGTTTTTCTGTGGGAGTCAGGCGCAATGAGCAGTTCTTC. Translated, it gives CASSFSVGVRRNEQFF.